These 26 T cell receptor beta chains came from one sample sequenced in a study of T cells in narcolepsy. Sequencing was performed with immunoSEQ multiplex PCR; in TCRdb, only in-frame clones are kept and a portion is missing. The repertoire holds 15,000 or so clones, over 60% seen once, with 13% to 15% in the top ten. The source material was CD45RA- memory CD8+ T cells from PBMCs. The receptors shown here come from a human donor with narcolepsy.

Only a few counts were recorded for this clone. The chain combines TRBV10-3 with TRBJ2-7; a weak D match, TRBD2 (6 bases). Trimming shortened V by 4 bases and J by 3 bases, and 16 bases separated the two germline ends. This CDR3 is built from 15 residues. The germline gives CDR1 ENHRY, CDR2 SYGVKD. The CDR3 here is CAISGGGMDVYEQYF. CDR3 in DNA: TGTGCCATCAGTGGCGGCGGGATGGACGTCTACGAGCAGTACTTC.

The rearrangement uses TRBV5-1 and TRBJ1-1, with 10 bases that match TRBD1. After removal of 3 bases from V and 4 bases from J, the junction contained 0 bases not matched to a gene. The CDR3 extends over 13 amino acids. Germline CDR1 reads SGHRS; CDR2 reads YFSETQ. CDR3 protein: CASSWTGGTEAFF. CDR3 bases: TGCGCCAGCAGCTGGACAGGGGGCACTGAAGCTTTCTTT.

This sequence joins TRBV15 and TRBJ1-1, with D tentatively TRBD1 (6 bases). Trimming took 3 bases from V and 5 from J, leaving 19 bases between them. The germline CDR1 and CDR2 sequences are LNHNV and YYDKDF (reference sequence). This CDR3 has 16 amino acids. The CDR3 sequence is CATSSPEGGFGTEAFF. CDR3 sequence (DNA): TGTGCCACCAGCAGTCCCGAGGGGGGTTTTGGGACTGAAGCTTTCTTT.

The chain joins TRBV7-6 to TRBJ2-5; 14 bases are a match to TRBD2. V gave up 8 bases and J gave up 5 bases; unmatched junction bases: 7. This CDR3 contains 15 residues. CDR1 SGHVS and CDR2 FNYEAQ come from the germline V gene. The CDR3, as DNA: TGTGCCAGCGGACTAGCGGGAGGAAAAGGGGAGACCCAGTACTTC. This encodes CASGLAGGKGETQYF.

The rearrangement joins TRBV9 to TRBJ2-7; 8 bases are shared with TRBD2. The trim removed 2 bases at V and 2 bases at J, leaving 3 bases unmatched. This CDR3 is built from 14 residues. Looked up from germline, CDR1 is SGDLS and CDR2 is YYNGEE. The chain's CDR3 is CASSVSGDPYEQYF. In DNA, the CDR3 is TGTGCCAGCAGCGTTAGCGGGGACCCCTACGAGCAGTACTTC.

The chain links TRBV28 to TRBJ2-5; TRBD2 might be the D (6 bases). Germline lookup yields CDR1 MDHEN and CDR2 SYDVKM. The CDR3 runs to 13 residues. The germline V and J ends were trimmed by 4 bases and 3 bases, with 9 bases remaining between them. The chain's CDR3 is CASSWGLEETQYF. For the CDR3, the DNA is TGTGCCAGCAGTTGGGGACTCGAAGAGACCCAGTACTTC.

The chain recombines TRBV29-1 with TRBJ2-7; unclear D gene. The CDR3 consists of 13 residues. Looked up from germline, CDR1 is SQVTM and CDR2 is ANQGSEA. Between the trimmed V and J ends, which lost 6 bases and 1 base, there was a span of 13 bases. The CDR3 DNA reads TGCAGCGTCCAAGAACCAATATCCTACGAGCAGTACTTC. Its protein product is CSVQEPISYEQYF.

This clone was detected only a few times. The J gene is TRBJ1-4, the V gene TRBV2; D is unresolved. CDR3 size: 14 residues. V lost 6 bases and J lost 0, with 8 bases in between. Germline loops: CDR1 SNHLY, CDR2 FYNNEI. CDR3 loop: CASSEDSTNEKLFF. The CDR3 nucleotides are TGTGCCAGCAGCGAGGATTCAACTAATGAAAAACTGTTTTTT.

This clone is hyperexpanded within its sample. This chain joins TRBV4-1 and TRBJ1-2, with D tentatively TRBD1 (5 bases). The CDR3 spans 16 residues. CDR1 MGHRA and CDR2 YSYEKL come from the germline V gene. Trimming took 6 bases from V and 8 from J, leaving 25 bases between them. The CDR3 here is CASSLGPGRGLEGYTF. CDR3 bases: TGCGCCAGCAGTCTAGGACCGGGACGGGGGTTAGAAGGCTACACCTTC.

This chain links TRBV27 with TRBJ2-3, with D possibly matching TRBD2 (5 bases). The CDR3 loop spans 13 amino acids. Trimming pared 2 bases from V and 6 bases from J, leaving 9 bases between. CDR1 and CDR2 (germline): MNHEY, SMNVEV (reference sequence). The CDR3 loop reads CASSLKDSDTQYF. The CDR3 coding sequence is TGTGCCAGCAGTTTAAAGGACTCCGATACGCAGTATTTT.

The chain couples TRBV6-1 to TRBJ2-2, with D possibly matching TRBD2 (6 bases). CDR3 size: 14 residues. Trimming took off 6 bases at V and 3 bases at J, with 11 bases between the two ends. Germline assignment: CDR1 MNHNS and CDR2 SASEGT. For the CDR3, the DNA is TGTGCCAGCAGGGGGGAGCGGGACACCGGGGAGCTGTTTTTT. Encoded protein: CASRGERDTGELFF.

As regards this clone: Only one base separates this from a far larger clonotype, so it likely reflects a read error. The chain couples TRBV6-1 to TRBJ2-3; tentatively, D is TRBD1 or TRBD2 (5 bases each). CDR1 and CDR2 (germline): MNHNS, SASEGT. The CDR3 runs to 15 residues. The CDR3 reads CARSVGSRGTDTQYF. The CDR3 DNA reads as TGTGCCAGGAGTGTAGGGAGCAGGGGCACAGATACGCAGTATTTT.

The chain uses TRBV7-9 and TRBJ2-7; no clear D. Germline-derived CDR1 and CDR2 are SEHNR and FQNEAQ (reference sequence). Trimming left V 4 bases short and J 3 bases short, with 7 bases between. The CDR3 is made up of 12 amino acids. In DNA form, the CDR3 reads TGTGCCAGCAGCTACGGTTACTACGAGCAGTACTTC. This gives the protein CASSYGYYEQYF.

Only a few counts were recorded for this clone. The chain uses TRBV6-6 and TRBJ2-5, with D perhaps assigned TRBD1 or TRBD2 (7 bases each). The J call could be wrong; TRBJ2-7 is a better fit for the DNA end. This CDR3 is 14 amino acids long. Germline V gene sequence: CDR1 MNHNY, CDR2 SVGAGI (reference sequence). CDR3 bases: TGTGCCAGCAGCCAGGGGGGGACGGGCTACGAGCAGTACTTC. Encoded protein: CASSQGGTGYEQYF.

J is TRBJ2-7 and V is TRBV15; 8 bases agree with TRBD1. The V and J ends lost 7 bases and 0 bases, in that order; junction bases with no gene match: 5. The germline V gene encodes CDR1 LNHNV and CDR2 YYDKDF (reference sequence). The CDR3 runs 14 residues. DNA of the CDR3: TGTGCCACCAACAGGGGGGCGGACTCCTACGAGCAGTACTTC. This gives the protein CATNRGADSYEQYF.

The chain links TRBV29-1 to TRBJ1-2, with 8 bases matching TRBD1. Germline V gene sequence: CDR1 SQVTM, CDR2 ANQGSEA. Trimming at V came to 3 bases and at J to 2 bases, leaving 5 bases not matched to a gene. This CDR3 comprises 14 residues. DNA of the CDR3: TGCAGCGTTGATGTTGGACAGGGAAACTATGGCTACACCTTC. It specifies CSVDVGQGNYGYTF.

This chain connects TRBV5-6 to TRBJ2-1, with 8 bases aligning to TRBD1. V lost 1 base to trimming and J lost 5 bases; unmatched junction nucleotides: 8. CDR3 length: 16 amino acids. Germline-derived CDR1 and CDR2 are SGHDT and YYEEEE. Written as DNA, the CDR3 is TGTGCCAGCAGCTTGACAGGACAGGGAGTCCACAATGAGCAGTTCTTC. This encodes CASSLTGQGVHNEQFF.

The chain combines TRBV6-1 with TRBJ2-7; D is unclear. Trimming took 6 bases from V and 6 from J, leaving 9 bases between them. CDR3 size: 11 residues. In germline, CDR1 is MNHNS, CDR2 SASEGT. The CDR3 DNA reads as TGTGCCAGCAGCCCTCGTCCCGAGCAGTACTTC. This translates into CASSPRPEQYF.

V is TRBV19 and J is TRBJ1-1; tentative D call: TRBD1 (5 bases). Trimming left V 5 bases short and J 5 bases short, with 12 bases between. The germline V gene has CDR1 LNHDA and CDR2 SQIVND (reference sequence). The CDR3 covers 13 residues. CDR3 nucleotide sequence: TGTGCCAGTAGTTGGGGGTTAGGAACTGAAGCTTTCTTT. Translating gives CASSWGLGTEAFF.

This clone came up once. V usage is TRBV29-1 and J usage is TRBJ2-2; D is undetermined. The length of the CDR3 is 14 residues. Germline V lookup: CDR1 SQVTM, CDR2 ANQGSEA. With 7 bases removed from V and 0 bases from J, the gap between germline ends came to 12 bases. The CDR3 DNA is TGCAGCGCATACTTAAGCCCGAACACCGGGGAGCTGTTTTTT. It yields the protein CSAYLSPNTGELFF.

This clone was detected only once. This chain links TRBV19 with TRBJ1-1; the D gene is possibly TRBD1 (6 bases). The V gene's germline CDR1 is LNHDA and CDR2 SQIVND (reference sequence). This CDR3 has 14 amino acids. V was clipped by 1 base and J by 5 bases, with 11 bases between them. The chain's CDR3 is CASSIGAGVTEAFF. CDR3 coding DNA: TGTGCCAGTAGTATAGGGGCAGGGGTAACTGAAGCTTTCTTT.

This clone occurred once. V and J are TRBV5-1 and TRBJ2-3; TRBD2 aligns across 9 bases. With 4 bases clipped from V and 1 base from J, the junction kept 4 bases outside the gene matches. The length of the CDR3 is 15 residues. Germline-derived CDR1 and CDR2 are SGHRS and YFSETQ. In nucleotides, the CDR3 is TGCGCCAGCAGCAGACTAGCGGAACGCACAGATACGCAGTATTTT. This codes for CASSRLAERTDTQYF.

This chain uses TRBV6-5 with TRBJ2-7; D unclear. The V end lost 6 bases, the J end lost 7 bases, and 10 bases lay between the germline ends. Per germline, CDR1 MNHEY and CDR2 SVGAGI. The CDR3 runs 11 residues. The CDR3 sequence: CASRLGLEQYF. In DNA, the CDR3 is TGTGCCAGCAGACTGGGCCTTGAGCAGTACTTC.

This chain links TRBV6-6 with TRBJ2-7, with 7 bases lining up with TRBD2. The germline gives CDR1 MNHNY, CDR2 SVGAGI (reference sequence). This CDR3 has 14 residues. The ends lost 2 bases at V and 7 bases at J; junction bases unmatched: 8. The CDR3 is CASSYGAGEDEQYF. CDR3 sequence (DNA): TGTGCCAGCAGTTACGGGGCGGGAGAAGATGAGCAGTACTTC.

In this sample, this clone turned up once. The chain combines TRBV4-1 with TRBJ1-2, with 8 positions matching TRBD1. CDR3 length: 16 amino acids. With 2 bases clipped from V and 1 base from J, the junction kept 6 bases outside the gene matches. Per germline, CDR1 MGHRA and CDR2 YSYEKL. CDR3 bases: TGCGCCAGCAGCCAACACCGGGACAGGTATAACTATGGCTACACCTTC. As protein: CASSQHRDRYNYGYTF.

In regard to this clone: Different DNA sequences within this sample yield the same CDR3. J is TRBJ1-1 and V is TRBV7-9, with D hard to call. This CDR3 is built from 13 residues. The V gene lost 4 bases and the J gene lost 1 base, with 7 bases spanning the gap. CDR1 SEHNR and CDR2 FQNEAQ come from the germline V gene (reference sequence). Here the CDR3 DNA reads TGTGCCAGCAGCTCCCAAGGGAACACTGAAGCTTTCTTT. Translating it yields CASSSQGNTEAFF.